The 15 T cell receptor beta chains in this list originate from one sample, sequenced in a study of Ad26.COV2.S vaccination and SARS-CoV-2 variants. Using immunoSEQ multiplex PCR, the repertoire was profiled, and TCRdb retains in-frame clones only, with some absent. The sample includes about 320,000 clones, around four fifths of them seen just once. Regarding treatment: roughly 18 received Ad26.COV2.S at low or high dose, single or two shots; 5 received placebo; per-sample allocation not given. Material that was analyzed had been drawn on day 63 after the first vaccine or placebo injection. This specimen consisted of peripheral blood, obtained in a trial of Ad26.COV2.S vaccine versus placebo. The receptors here all came from a person between 18 and 59 years old who received the Ad26.COV2.S COVID-19 vaccine or a placebo.

This clone was counted a few times. This sequence joins TRBV6-6 and TRBJ2-7, with D tentatively TRBD1 (6 bases). In germline, CDR1 is MNHNY, CDR2 SVGAGI (reference sequence). The CDR3 is made up of 12 amino acids. Deletions cut 6 bases from V and 3 bases from J, with 9 bases between. The CDR3 DNA reads TGTGCCAGCAGCTTACAGGGCTACGAGCAGTACTTC. This translates into CASSLQGYEQYF.

The table lists this clone with a count of one. The gene calls are TRBV28 and TRBJ1-1; 9 bases are a match to TRBD1. Germline assignment: CDR1 MDHEN and CDR2 SYDVKM. This CDR3 has 14 amino acids. Trimming cost V 4 bases and J 7 bases; bases outside gene matches: 7. The CDR3 protein is CASSSRTGVDEAFF. CDR3 nucleotides: TGTGCCAGCAGTTCAAGGACAGGGGTTGATGAAGCTTTCTTT.

The J gene is TRBJ2-1, the V gene TRBV10-3; unclear D gene. There are 11 residues in the CDR3. V lost 1 base, J lost 8 bases, and 3 bases lay in between. Looked up from germline, CDR1 is ENHRY and CDR2 is SYGVKD. CDR3 loop: CAISEYDEQFF. CDR3 nucleotide sequence: TGTGCCATCAGTGAGTACGATGAGCAGTTCTTC.

The chain employs TRBV4-1 and TRBJ2-3; 9 bases are shared with TRBD1. Germline V lookup: CDR1 MGHRA, CDR2 YSYEKL. V was clipped by 3 bases and J by 4 bases; unmatched bases: 8. The CDR3 spans 16 residues. The CDR3 DNA reads as TGCGCCAGCAGCCATGGACAGGGGAGGGACGCAGATACGCAGTATTTT. Translated: CASSHGQGRDADTQYF.

This sequence joins TRBV27 and TRBJ1-5; no definite D call. Germline CDR1 reads MNHEY; CDR2 reads SMNVEV (reference sequence). The V gene lost 3 bases and the J gene lost 2 bases, with 2 bases spanning the gap. The CDR3 is made up of 12 amino acids. The CDR3 region is CASSFGNQPQHF. The CDR3 DNA reads TGTGCCAGCAGTTTCGGCAATCAGCCCCAGCATTTT.

This clone was seen only once. V and J are TRBV29-1 and TRBJ2-7; D may correspond to TRBD1 or TRBD2 (6 bases each). V lost 4 bases to trimming and J lost 3 bases, with 16 bases between them. CDR1 and CDR2 (germline): SQVTM, ANQGSEA. The CDR3 totals 14 residues. Here the CDR3 DNA reads TGCAGCGTTGCTAATGGCAGGGGAGGCTACGAGCAGTACTTC. Protein: CSVANGRGGYEQYF.

The J gene is TRBJ2-7, the V gene TRBV11-2; no reliable D call. V was clipped by 0 bases and J by 0 bases, with 9 bases between them. The CDR3 spans 15 residues. Germline values: CDR1 SGHAT, CDR2 FQNNGV. The CDR3 is CASSLEGHSSYEQYF. Here the CDR3 DNA reads TGTGCCAGCAGCTTAGAAGGTCATAGCTCCTACGAGCAGTACTTC. The full variable domain, in which reference TRBV11-2 and TRBJ2-7 provide the parts outside the CDR3, is EAGVAQSPRYKIIEKRQSVAFWCNPISGHATLYWYQQILGQGPKLLIQFQNNGVVDDSQLPKDRFSAERLKGVDSTLKIQPAKLEDSAVYLCASSLEGHSSYEQYFGPGTRLTVT.

This chain links TRBV6-5 with TRBJ1-1, with D unresolved. V shed 6 bases and J shed 3 bases, with 11 bases lying between them. From germline, CDR1 is MNHEY and CDR2 SVGAGI. The CDR3 spans 13 residues. The CDR3, as DNA: TGTGCCAGCAGGTGGGCCTCCTACACTGAAGCTTTCTTT. Residues: CASRWASYTEAFF.

V is TRBV28 and J is TRBJ2-2; 8 positions agree with TRBD1. The CDR3 is 16 amino acids. Germline assignment: CDR1 MDHEN and CDR2 SYDVKM. Trimming took 6 bases from V and 6 from J; bases not matched to a gene: 12. The CDR3 reads CASSLGDRRTSGELFF. The CDR3 bases are TGTGCCAGCAGCCTGGGGGACAGGAGGACCTCCGGGGAGCTGTTTTTT.

This clone was seen only once. The chain has TRBV11-3 and TRBJ2-4, with D tentatively TRBD1 or TRBD2 (5 bases each). The germline CDR1 and CDR2 sequences are SGHNT and YENEEA. This CDR3 has 14 amino acids. V was clipped by 1 base and J by 8 bases, with 12 bases between them. The CDR3 loop reads CASSLGLQGDIQYF. The CDR3 nucleotides read TGTGCCAGCAGCTTAGGGCTTCAGGGAGACATTCAGTACTTC. Supplemented by reference TRBV11-3 and TRBJ2-4, the full variable domain reads EAGVVQSPRYKIIEKKQPVAFWCNPISGHNTLYWYLQNLGQGPELLIRYENEEAVDDSQLPKDRFSAERLKGVDSTLKIQPAELGDSAVYLCASSLGLQGDIQYFGAGTRLSVL.

CDR3: CASYAGDSSYEQYF. CDR3 in DNA: TGTGCCAGCTACGCCGGGGACAGCTCCTACGAGCAGTACTTC. The V call is TRBV6-5, the J call TRBJ2-7; 7 nucleotides match TRBD1. Germline V lookup: CDR1 MNHEY, CDR2 SVGAGI. CDR3 length equals 14 residues. The trim removed 8 bases at V and 0 bases at J, leaving 7 bases unmatched.

This chain connects TRBV6-2 or TRBV6-3 to TRBJ2-3, with D maybe TRBD2 (5 bases). Germline V gene data show CDR1 as MNHEY and CDR2 as SVGEGT. CDR3 length: 14 amino acids. Trimming pared 2 bases from V and 0 bases from J, leaving 6 bases between. This chain's CDR3 is CASSYRGSTDTQYF. The CDR3 DNA reads TGTGCCAGCAGTTACCGGGGTAGCACAGATACGCAGTATTTT.

This chain links TRBV3-1 (or the pseudogene TRBV3-2) with TRBJ2-7; 7 bases match TRBD2. Trimming at V came to 5 bases and at J to 5 bases, leaving 12 bases not matched to a gene. The CDR3 has 15 residues. Per germline, CDR1 LGHDT and CDR2 YNNKEL (reference sequence). CDR3 bases: TGTGCCAGCAGCTTCACCCGAGGGAGGGACCACGAGCAGTACTTC. Encoded protein: CASSFTRGRDHEQYF.

The chain joins TRBV5-5 to TRBJ2-3; 14 bases map to TRBD2. Germline V gives CDR1 SGHKS, CDR2 YYEKEE (reference sequence). The length of the CDR3 is 16 residues. Trimming took 4 bases from V and 5 from J; bases not matched to a gene: 6. The CDR3 DNA reads TGTGCCAGCAGCATCGGACTAGCGGGGGGCGAAGATACGCAGTATTTT. Residues: CASSIGLAGGEDTQYF.

This clone was counted only a few times. The chain carries TRBV2 and TRBJ1-5, with D hard to call. Germline loops: CDR1 SNHLY, CDR2 FYNNEI. The germline V and J ends were trimmed by 4 bases and 0 bases, with 13 bases remaining between them. The CDR3 has 16 residues. The CDR3 DNA sequence: TGTGCCAGCAGTGCCCGTCAGGTGTATAGCAATCAGCCCCAGCATTTT. Translated, it gives CASSARQVYSNQPQHF.